Following are 9 T cell receptor beta chains from one sample sequenced in a study of blood T cell repertoires in COVID-19. Sequencing used immunoSEQ multiplex PCR; TCRdb keeps in-frame clones, though not all of them. Of around 93,000 clones in the sample, 75% to 90% were seen once. The specimen was peripheral blood. These receptors originate from a man older than 75 with acute or convalescent COVID-19.

The chain employs TRBV9 and TRBJ1-1; 10 bases agree with TRBD1. Trimming removed 3 bases from V and 1 base from J; junction bases left unmatched: 6. This CDR3 has 16 amino acids. Germline lookup yields CDR1 SGDLS and CDR2 YYNGEE. This chain's CDR3 is CASSARQGARNTEAFF. The DNA of the CDR3 is TGTGCCAGCAGCGCCAGACAGGGGGCACGGAACACTGAAGCTTTCTTT.

V is TRBV10-3 and J is TRBJ1-4; D remains unclear. This CDR3 is 15 amino acids long. Germline-derived CDR1 and CDR2 are ENHRY and SYGVKD. V lost 0 bases and J 8 bases, leaving 13 bases between the germline ends. CDR3 DNA: TGTGCCATCAGTGAGTCAGCAGGAGGGAAAGAAAAACTGTTTTTT. Protein: CAISESAGGKEKLFF.

The rearrangement uses TRBV10-3 and TRBJ1-5; D is possibly TRBD1 (5 bases). There are 16 residues in the CDR3. CDR1 ENHRY and CDR2 SYGVKD come from the germline V gene. V gave up 2 bases and J gave up 0 bases, with 11 bases separating them. CDR3 nucleotides: TGTGCCATCAGTGAGCTCGGACAATTTAGCAATCAGCCCCAGCATTTT. Its translation: CAISELGQFSNQPQHF.

The chain employs TRBV10-3 and TRBJ1-4; TRBD1 matches 7 bases. The CDR3 loop spans 14 amino acids. J lost 4 bases, V lost 3 bases, and 2 bases had no gene match. The V gene's germline CDR1 is ENHRY and CDR2 SYGVKD. This chain's CDR3 is CAISDQGDNEKLFF. In nucleotides, the CDR3 is TGTGCCATCAGTGATCAGGGGGATAATGAAAAACTGTTTTTT.

V is TRBV5-6 and J is TRBJ2-3; 7 bases fit TRBD1. V gave up 3 bases and J gave up 0 bases; unmatched junction bases: 4. Germline lookup yields CDR1 SGHDT and CDR2 YYEEEE. The CDR3 runs to 15 residues. The CDR3 spells CASSSTGASTDTQYF. In DNA, the CDR3 is TGTGCCAGCAGCTCCACAGGGGCCAGCACAGATACGCAGTATTTT.

The chain combines TRBV4-3 with TRBJ2-2, with D perhaps TRBD2 (6 bases). Trimming pared 3 bases from V and 0 bases from J, leaving 17 bases between. This CDR3 spans 18 amino acids. Germline V lookup: CDR1 LGHNA, CDR2 YSLEER. The CDR3 reads CASSQQVSGLPNTGELFF. For the CDR3, the DNA is TGCGCCAGCAGCCAGCAGGTCTCGGGACTCCCGAACACCGGGGAGCTGTTTTTT.

This clone appeared a single time. J is TRBJ1-5 and V is TRBV3-1 (or the pseudogene TRBV3-2), with 10 bases identical to TRBD1. Germline CDR1 reads LGHDT; CDR2 reads YNNKEL (reference sequence). This CDR3 has 17 amino acids. V lost 7 bases, J lost 6 bases, and 15 bases stayed unmatched. The CDR3 region is CASTPGTGASGGQPQHF. CDR3 in DNA: TGTGCCAGCACCCCCGGGACAGGGGCGTCCGGAGGTCAGCCCCAGCATTTT.

The table lists this clone with a count of one. The chain recombines TRBV7-8 with TRBJ2-7; 14 bases are shared with TRBD2. Germline V lookup: CDR1 SGHVS, CDR2 FQNEAQ. The trim removed 5 bases at V and 1 base at J, leaving 7 bases unmatched. This CDR3 is built from 17 residues. The CDR3 region has the DNA TGTGCCAGCAGCCCCGCCCGGACTAGCGGGGGGTCCTACGAGCAGTACTTC. Its protein is CASSPARTSGGSYEQYF.

CDR3 sequence reads: CASSLIGQQPQHF. DNA of the CDR3: TGTGCCAGCAGTTTAATAGGACAGCAGCCCCAGCATTTT. V usage is TRBV28 and J usage is TRBJ1-5; possibly TRBD1 for D (6 bases). V was shortened by 2 bases and J by 7 bases, with 9 bases between the two germline ends. The CDR3 has 13 amino acids. Germline CDR1 MDHEN, CDR2 SYDVKM.